A selection of T cell receptor beta chains follows, all from one sample in a study of T-cell memory formation after mild COVID-19. TCRdb redid the calling of the 5' RACE reads with MiXCR, one entry per CDR3 protein. The sample shows around 470,000 distinct CDR3 sequences, 15% to 25% of them seen only once. The sample was PBMCs or a T cell subset sorted from them (not recorded which). The receptors were gathered from an adult woman who had mild COVID-19 (a few samples of this study predate the infection). Cell type and time point are not known. Each CDR3 is given with its conserved first and last residue. Each record gives: V gene, D gene, J gene, clone size, CDR3 protein, CDR3 DNA. The D gene is left open where the match is weak. The size of a clone is reported for some rows only, either as once, few or many, or as a class for expanded clones.

>TRBV7-9|TRBD1|TRBJ1-2|many
CASSSHRGRNYGYTF
TGTGCCAGCAGCTCTCACAGGGGGCGTAACTATGGCTACACCTTC
>TRBV12-3/TRBV12-4|TRBD2|TRBJ2-3|many
CASSRGGGAFTDTQYF
TGTGCCAGCAGTCGAGGCGGGGGGGCCTTCACAGATACGCAGTATTTT
>TRBV12-3/TRBV12-4|NA|TRBJ2-7|NA
CASSLIGIPSEQYF
TGTGCCAGCAGTTTGATAGGGATCCCATCCGAGCAGTACTTC
>TRBV12-3/TRBV12-4|TRBD2|TRBJ2-7|NA
CASSLGLAVYF
TGTGCCAGCAGTTTAGGGCTAGCGGTGTACTTC
>TRBV9|NA|TRBJ1-1|NA
CASSVEAETEAFF
TGTGCCAGCAGCGTAGAGGCAGAAACTGAAGCTTTCTTT
>TRBV6-2/TRBV6-3|TRBD1|TRBJ1-5|NA
CASSYSEDRGRNQPQHF
TGTGCCAGCAGTTACTCCGAAGACAGGGGTAGAAATCAGCCCCAGCATTTT
>TRBV12-3/TRBV12-4|NA|TRBJ1-1|few
CASSGGLNRGTEAFF
TGTGCCAGCAGTGGGGGACTGAACCGGGGCACTGAAGCTTTCTTT
>TRBV29-1|TRBD1|TRBJ2-7|NA
CSVDRGREQYF
TGCAGCGTAGACAGGGGTCGCGAGCAGTACTTC
>TRBV4-2|NA|TRBJ1-1|many
CASSQDIGWESTEAFF
TGTGCCAGCAGCCAAGATATAGGGTGGGAAAGCACTGAAGCTTTCTTT
>TRBV9|TRBD2|TRBJ2-2|few
CASSVGLAETNTGELFF
TGTGCCAGCAGCGTAGGACTAGCGGAAACGAACACCGGGGAGCTGTTTTTT
>TRBV5-1|TRBD2|TRBJ2-7|many
CASSSGTSSYEQYF
TGCGCCAGCAGCAGCGGGACTAGCTCCTACGAGCAGTACTTC
>TRBV5-1|NA|TRBJ1-1|NA
CASSLEHWTATEAFF
TGCGCCAGCAGCTTGGAGCATTGGACAGCGACTGAAGCTTTCTTT
>TRBV28|NA|TRBJ1-1|NA
CASSFQQGKGNTEAFF
TGTGCCAGCAGTTTTCAACAGGGTAAGGGGAACACTGAAGCTTTCTTT
>TRBV6-2/TRBV6-3|TRBD1|TRBJ1-2|NA
CASSPRQGSIYGYTF
TGTGCCAGCAGTCCGCGACAGGGGTCGATCTATGGCTACACCTTC
>TRBV4-1|NA|TRBJ2-5|few
CAPLFRPLLVEAETQYF
TGCGCCCCGCTCTTCAGGCCTCTCTTAGTGGAGGCGGAGACCCAGTACTTC
>TRBV29-1|TRBD2|TRBJ2-3|few
CSGSGTSGRATDTQYF
TGCAGCGGCTCCGGGACTAGCGGGAGGGCCACAGATACGCAGTATTTT
>TRBV14|NA|TRBJ2-5|many
CASSLWQSGEETQYF
TGTGCCAGCAGCCTCTGGCAAAGCGGTGAAGAGACCCAGTACTTC
>TRBV7-2|TRBD1|TRBJ1-5|many
CASSLTGGSNQPQHF
TGTGCCAGCAGCTTAACAGGGGGGAGCAATCAGCCCCAGCATTTT
>TRBV7-9|NA|TRBJ1-1|NA
CASSPDQANTEAFF
TGTGCCAGCAGCCCAGACCAGGCGAACACTGAAGCTTTCTTT
>TRBV29-1|NA|TRBJ2-1|few
CSVVNPYRVDEQFF
TGCAGCGTTGTTAACCCGTACAGGGTGGATGAGCAGTTCTTC
>TRBV24-1|NA|TRBJ2-1|NA
CATSDLRDGYNEQFF
TGTGCCACCAGTGACCTCCGGGACGGCTACAATGAGCAGTTCTTC
>TRBV5-5|NA|TRBJ1-5|NA
CASSLGAGRGNQPQHF
TGTGCCAGCAGCTTGGGGGCAGGGAGAGGCAATCAGCCCCAGCATTTT